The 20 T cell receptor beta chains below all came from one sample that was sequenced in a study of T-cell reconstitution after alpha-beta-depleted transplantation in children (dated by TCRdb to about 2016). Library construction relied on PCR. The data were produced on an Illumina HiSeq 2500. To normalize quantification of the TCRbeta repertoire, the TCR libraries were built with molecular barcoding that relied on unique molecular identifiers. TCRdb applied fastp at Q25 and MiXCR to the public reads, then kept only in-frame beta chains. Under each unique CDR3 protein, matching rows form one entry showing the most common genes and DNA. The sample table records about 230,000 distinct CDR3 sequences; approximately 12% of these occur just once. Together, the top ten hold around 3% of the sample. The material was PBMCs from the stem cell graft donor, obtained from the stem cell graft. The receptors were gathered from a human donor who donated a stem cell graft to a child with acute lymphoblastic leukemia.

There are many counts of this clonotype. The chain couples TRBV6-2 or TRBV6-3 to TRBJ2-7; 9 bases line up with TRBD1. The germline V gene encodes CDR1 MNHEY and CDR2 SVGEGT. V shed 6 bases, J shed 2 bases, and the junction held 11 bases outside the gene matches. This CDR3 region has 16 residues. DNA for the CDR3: TGTGCCAGCAGCAGATACCGGGACAGGGATACCTACGAGCAGTACTTC. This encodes CASSRYRDRDTYEQYF.

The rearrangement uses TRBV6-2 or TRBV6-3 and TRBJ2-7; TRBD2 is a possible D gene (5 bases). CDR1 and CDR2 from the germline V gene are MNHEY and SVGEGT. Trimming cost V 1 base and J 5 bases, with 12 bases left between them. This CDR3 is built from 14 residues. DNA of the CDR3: TGTGCCAGCAGTTACTTCCCCGAAGCGGACGAGCAGTACTTC. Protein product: CASSYFPEADEQYF.

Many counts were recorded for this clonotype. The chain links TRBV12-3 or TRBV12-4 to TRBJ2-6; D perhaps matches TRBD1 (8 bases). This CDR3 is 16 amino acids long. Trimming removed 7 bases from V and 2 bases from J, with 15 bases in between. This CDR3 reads CASTRTGRAGANVLTF. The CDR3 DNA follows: TGTGCCAGCACCCGGACAGGGAGGGCTGGGGCCAACGTCCTGACTTTC.

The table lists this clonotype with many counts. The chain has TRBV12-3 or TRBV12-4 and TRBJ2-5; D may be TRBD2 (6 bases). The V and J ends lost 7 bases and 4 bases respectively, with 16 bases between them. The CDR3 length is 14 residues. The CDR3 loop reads CASTPGTLAETQYF. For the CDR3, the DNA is TGTGCCAGCACTCCCGGGACTTTGGCAGAGACCCAGTACTTC.

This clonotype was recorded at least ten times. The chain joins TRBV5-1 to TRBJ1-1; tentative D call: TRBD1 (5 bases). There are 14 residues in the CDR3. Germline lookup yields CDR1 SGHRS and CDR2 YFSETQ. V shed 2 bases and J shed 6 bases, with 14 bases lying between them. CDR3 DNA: TGCGCCAGCAGCTTACCCCGGGGCCGACCTGAAGCTTTCTTT. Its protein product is CASSLPRGRPEAFF.

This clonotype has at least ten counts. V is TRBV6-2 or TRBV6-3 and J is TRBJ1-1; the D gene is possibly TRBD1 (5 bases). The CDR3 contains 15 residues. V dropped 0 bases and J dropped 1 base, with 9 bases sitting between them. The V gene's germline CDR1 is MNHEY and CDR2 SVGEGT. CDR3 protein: CASSYSSGGNTEAFF. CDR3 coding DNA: TGTGCCAGCAGTTACTCGTCCGGGGGGAACACTGAAGCTTTCTTT.

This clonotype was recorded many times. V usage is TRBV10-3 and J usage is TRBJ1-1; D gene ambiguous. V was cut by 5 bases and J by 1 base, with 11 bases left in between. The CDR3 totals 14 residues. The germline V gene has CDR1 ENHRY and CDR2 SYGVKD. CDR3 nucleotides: TGTGCCATCAGTTTACGTGCCGAGAACACTGAAGCTTTCTTT. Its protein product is CAISLRAENTEAFF.

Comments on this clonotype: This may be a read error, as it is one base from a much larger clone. The CDR3 DNA follows: TGTGCCAGCAGCAACCCCCAGGCAGGGCCCTACGAGCAGTACTTC. Translating gives CASSNPQAGPYEQYF. The chain joins TRBV28 to TRBJ2-7; weak D call: TRBD1 (5 bases). Germline V lookup: CDR1 MDHEN, CDR2 SYDVKM. The ends were cut back, 6 bases at V and 2 bases at J, with 17 bases in the middle. The CDR3 spans 15 residues. Full variable domain (missing parts from reference TRBV28 and TRBJ2-7): DVKVTQSSRYLVKRTGEKVFLECVQDMDHENMFWYRQDPGLGLRLIYFSYDVKMKEKGDIPEGYSVSREKKERFSLILESASTNQTSMYLCASSNPQAGPYEQYFGPGTRLTVT.

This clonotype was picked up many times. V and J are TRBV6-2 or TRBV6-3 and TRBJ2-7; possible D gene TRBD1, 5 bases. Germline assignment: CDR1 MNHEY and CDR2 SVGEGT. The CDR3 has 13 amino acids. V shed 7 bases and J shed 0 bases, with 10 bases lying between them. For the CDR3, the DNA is TGTGCCAGCACCGAGACAGCCTCCTACGAGCAGTACTTC. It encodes CASTETASYEQYF.

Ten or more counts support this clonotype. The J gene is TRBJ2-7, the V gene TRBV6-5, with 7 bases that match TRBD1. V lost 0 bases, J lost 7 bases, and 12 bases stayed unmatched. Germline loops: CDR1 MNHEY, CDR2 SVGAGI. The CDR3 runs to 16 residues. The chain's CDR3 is CASSYSGGPLRGEQYF. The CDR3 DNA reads TGTGCCAGCAGTTACTCAGGGGGCCCTTTACGAGGTGAGCAGTACTTC.

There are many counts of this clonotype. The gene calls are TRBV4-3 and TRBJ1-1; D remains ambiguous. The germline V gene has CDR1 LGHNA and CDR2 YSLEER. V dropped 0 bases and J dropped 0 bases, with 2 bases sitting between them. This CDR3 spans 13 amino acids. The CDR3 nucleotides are TGCGCCAGCAGCCAAGACTTGAACACTGAAGCTTTCTTT. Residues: CASSQDLNTEAFF.

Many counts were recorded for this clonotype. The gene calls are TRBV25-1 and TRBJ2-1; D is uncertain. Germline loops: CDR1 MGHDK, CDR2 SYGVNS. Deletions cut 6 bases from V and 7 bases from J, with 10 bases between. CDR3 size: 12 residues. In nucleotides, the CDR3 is TGTGCCAGCAGCCAGGCGGCGAATGAGCAGTTCTTC. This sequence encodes CASSQAANEQFF.

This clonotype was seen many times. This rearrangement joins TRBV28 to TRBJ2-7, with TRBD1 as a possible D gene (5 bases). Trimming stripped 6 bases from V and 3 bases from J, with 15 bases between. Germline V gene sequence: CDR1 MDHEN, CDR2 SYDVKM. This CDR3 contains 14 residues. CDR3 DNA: TGTGCCAGCAGCCCACCCACAGGACACTACGAGCAGTACTTC. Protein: CASSPPTGHYEQYF. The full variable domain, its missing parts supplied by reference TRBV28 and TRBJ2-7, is DVKVTQSSRYLVKRTGEKVFLECVQDMDHENMFWYRQDPGLGLRLIYFSYDVKMKEKGDIPEGYSVSREKKERFSLILESASTNQTSMYLCASSPPTGHYEQYFGPGTRLTVT.

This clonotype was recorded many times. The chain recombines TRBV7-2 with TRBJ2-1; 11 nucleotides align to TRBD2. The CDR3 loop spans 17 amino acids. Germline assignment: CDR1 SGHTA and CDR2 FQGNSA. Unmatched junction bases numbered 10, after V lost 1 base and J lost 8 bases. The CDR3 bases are TGTGCCAGCAGCTTAGTAGTAGCGGGAGGGCCGGGCGATGAGCAGTTCTTC. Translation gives CASSLVVAGGPGDEQFF.

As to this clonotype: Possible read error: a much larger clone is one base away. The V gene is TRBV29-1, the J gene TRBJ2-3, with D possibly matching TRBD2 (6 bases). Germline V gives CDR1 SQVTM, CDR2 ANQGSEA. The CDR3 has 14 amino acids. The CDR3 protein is CGVGRDGLSDTQYF. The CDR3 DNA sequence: TGCGGCGTTGGGCGGGACGGCCTCTCAGATACGCAGTATTTT.

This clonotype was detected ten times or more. Written as DNA, the CDR3 is TGTGCCAGCAGTTTACGAGAAAACCCCAGAGAAGCTTTCTTT. It translates to CASSLRENPREAFF. V usage is TRBV12-3 or TRBV12-4 and J usage is TRBJ1-1, with D hard to call. The CDR3 is made up of 14 amino acids. Trimming took 2 bases from V and 8 from J, leaving 15 bases between them.

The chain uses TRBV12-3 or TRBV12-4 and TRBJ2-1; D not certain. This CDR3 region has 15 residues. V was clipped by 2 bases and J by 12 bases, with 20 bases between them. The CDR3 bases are TGTGCCAGCAGTTTAACAATGAGCCCACGGGTAGGGCAGTTCTTC. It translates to CASSLTMSPRVGQFF.

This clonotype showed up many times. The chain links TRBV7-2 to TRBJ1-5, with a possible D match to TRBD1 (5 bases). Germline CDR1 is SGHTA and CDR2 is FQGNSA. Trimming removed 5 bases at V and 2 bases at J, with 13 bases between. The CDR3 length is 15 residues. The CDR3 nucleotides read TGTGCCAGCAGCCGAGGGGTGTCGGGCAATCAGCCCCAGCATTTT. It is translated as CASSRGVSGNQPQHF. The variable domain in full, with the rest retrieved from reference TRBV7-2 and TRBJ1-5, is GAGVSQSPSNKVTEKGKDVELRCDPISGHTALYWYRQSLGQGLEFLIYFQGNSAPDKSGLPSDRFSAERTGGSVSTLTIQRTQQEDSAVYLCASSRGVSGNQPQHFGDGTRLSIL.

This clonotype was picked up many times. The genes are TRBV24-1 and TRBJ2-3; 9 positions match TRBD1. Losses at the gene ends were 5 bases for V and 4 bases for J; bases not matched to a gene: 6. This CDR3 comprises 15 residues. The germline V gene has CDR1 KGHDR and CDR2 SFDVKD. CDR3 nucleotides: TGTGCCACCAGTGGCCGGGACAGGGCCGCAGATACGCAGTATTTT. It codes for CATSGRDRAADTQYF.

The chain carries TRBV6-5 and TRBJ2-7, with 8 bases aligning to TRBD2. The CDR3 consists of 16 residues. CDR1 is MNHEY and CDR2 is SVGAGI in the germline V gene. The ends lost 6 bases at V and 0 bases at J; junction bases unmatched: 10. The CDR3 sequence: CASRSGGSPYSYEQYF. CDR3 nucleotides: TGTGCCAGCAGGTCGGGGGGGTCACCATACTCCTACGAGCAGTACTTC.